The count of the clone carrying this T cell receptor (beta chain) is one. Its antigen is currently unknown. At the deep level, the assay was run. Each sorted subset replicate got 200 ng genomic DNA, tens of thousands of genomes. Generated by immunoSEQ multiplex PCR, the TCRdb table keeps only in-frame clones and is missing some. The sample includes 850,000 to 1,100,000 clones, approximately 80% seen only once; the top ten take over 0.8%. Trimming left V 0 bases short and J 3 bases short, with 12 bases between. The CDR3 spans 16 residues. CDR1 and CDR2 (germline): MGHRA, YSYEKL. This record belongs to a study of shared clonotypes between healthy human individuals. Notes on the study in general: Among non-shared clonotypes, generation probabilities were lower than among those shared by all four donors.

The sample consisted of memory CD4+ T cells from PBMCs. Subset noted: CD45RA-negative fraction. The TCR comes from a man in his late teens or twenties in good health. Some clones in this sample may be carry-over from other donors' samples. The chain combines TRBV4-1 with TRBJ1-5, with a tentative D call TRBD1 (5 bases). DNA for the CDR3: TGCGCCAGCAGCCAAGATTTTGACAGAATCAATCAGCCCCAGCATTTT. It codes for CASSQDFDRINQPQHF.